The rows below give T cell receptor beta chains drawn from one sample of a study of cytomegalovirus exposure and HLA in healthy donors. TCRdb's copy holds only in-frame clones and misses some; the assay was immunoSEQ multiplex PCR. The table lists fewer than 110,000 clones, around 60% of them singletons. Sequencing was performed on PBMCs. These TCRs come from a woman aged 45-59 years in good health and CMV-seronegative. Both conserved end residues are part of each CDR3. The order of the fields is J gene, clone size, D gene, V gene, CDR3 protein. The D gene is left open where the match is weak. Not every row has a clone size; where given, it reads once, few, many or a size class.

TRBJ1-1	few	.	TRBV19	CASSPGANTEAFF
TRBJ1-4	few	.	TRBV2	CASKNVRDTDEKLFF
TRBJ2-1	.	.	TRBV5-1	CASSLGGASYNEQFF
TRBJ1-2	.	TRBD1	TRBV7-6	CASSNRDRGSRGYTF
TRBJ2-5	once	TRBD1	TRBV5-4	CASSPRTGGEETQYF
TRBJ2-1	once	TRBD2	TRBV18	CASSPQAGGPGAANEQFF
TRBJ2-3	.	.	TRBV4-3	CASSPATKTRTDTQYF
TRBJ2-5	.	TRBD2	TRBV11-2	CASSLGASGGVVTQYF
TRBJ1-3	.	TRBD1	TRBV27	CASSRGQAGNTIYF
TRBJ2-3	few	TRBD2	TRBV7-2	CASSPTSVSTDTQYF
TRBJ2-1	few	TRBD1	TRBV2	CASSPTGGNKWGEQFF
.	.	TRBD2	TRBV5-1	CASRGRAGVVYEQYF
TRBJ2-5	.	.	TRBV9	CASSVGQGREETQYF
TRBJ2-3	once	TRBD2	TRBV13	CASVGGESDTQYF
TRBJ2-7	few	.	TRBV7-2	CASSLTSSYEQYF
TRBJ2-2	few	TRBD2	TRBV28	CASGGGGLRDTGELFF
TRBJ2-5	.	.	TRBV6-6	CASSYGLETQYF
TRBJ1-1	.	.	TRBV7-9	CASSRPGAMNTEAFF
TRBJ2-1	.	TRBD2	TRBV5-4	CASSPEGTSGYNEQFF
TRBJ2-3	.	TRBD2	TRBV10-2	CASSEETSGTDTQYF
TRBJ1-2	.	TRBD1	TRBV6-1	CASRSGQGNNYGYTF
TRBJ2-3	.	TRBD2	TRBV4-2	CASSQGSSGLAGGTDTQYF
TRBJ2-7	few	TRBD2	TRBV6-6	CAPRASGAQYEQYF
TRBJ2-1	.	TRBD2	TRBV5-6	CASSLTSGVTYNEQFF
TRBJ1-1	.	TRBD1	TRBV9	CASSVQGDTEAFF
TRBJ2-3	.	.	TRBV7-8	CASSLGVSDTQYF
TRBJ2-1	.	TRBD1	TRBV28	CASSSPPGQNYNEQFF
TRBJ2-7	.	.	TRBV7-2	CASNKDRLSSYEQYF
TRBJ2-1	.	TRBD2	TRBV5-1	CASSLDFGASGSREQFF
TRBJ2-2	.	TRBD2	TRBV5-4	CASSLVVSGKDTGELFF
TRBJ1-2	.	.	TRBV4-2	CASSQDIAGNYGYTF
TRBJ2-1	.	.	TRBV9	CASSVDPRNEQFF
TRBJ2-6	.	TRBD1	TRBV7-9	CASSPKDRGRFSGANVLTF
TRBJ1-1	.	TRBD1	TRBV29-1	CSVELWGRGRGGNTEAFF
TRBJ2-1	.	.	TRBV13	CASSLTRELDGEQFF
TRBJ2-1	.	.	TRBV10-3	CAISAGLNEQFF
TRBJ1-2	few	.	TRBV18	CASSLVQGEGYTF
TRBJ2-7	.	.	TRBV29-1	CSVLSKGGYEQYF
TRBJ2-5	once	.	TRBV5-1	CASSNGQGKTQYF
TRBJ2-1	.	.	TRBV2	CASGDRLYNEQFF
TRBJ2-2	.	.	TRBV4-3	CASSDWANTGELFF
TRBJ2-7	.	TRBD1	TRBV19	CASSLQGARIYEQYF
TRBJ2-1	.	TRBD1	TRBV27	CASSPGTGIYEQFF
TRBJ2-7	.	TRBD2	TRBV6-5	CASRPNAGAYEQYF
TRBJ1-1	medium-sized	.	TRBV28	CASSLDGENTEAFF
TRBJ1-1	few	TRBD1	TRBV19	CASSFADRGLVNTEAFF
TRBJ1-5	.	.	TRBV5-8	CASMARSNQPQHF
TRBJ2-5	few	TRBD1	TRBV14	CASSQAYGTGASETQYF
TRBJ2-7	.	TRBD1	TRBV10-2	CASSDTGQDQYF
TRBJ2-3	.	TRBD2	TRBV19	CASGLAGGTDTQYF
TRBJ1-4	.	.	TRBV5-6	CASSLGDRSNEKLFF
TRBJ2-5	.	TRBD2	TRBV10-3	CAAGWVPGGETQYF
TRBJ2-7	.	.	TRBV10-1	CASSESQQYSYEQYF
TRBJ1-2	.	.	TRBV4-1	CASSQPGQWTYGYTF
TRBJ2-1	.	TRBD2	TRBV5-1	CASAGTSGVGAYNEQFF